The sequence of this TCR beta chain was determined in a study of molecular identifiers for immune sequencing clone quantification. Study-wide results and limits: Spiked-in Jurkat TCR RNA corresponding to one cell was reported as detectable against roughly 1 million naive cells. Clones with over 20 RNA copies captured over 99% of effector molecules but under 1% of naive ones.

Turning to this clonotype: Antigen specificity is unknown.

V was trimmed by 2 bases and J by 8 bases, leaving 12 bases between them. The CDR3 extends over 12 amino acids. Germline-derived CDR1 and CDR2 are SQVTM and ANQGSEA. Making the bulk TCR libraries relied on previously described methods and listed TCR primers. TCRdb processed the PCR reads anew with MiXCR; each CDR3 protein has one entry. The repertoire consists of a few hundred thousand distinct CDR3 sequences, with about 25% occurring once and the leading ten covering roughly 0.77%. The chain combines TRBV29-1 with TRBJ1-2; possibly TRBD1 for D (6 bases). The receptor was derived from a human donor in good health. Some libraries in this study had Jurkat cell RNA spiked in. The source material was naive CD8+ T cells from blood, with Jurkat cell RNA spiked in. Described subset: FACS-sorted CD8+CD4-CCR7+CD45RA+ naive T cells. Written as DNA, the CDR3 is TGCAGCGTTGAAAATGGGGGCTGGGGCTACACCTTC. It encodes CSVENGGWGYTF.